Below are 24 T cell receptor beta chains sequenced from a single sample in a study of technical replicates of blood from several donors. Data came from immunoSEQ multiplex PCR; TCRdb stores just in-frame clones and leaves some out. Of about 95,000 clones detected, 85% to 95% appear once; the ten largest clones hold roughly 0.34%. Specimen: T cells isolated from PBMCs. The receptors originated from a human donor in good health.

The CDR3 here is CASSSSGGYTF. DNA of the CDR3: TGTGCCAGCAGCTCGTCGGGGGGCTACACCTTC. The chain employs TRBV11-2 and TRBJ1-2; no reliable D call. Per germline, CDR1 SGHAT and CDR2 FQNNGV. Trimming cost V 4 bases and J 8 bases, with 8 bases left between them. This CDR3 is built from 11 residues.

The chain couples TRBV6-5 to TRBJ2-7; 11 positions agree with TRBD1. V gave up 7 bases and J gave up 3 bases; unmatched junction bases: 8. The CDR3 extends over 15 amino acids. In germline, CDR1 is MNHEY, CDR2 SVGAGI. The CDR3 nucleotides are TGTGCCAGCAAGGGGGGGACAGGGGGTAGCTACGAGCAGTACTTC. It translates to CASKGGTGGSYEQYF.

The genes are TRBV6-5 and TRBJ1-3; perhaps TRBD1 as D (5 bases). The V gene lost 2 bases and the J gene lost 0 bases, with 11 bases spanning the gap. The CDR3 consists of 16 residues. CDR1 MNHEY and CDR2 SVGAGI come from the germline V gene. CDR3 sequence: CASSYGGLSSGNTIYF. The CDR3 bases are TGTGCCAGCAGTTACGGGGGACTAAGCTCTGGAAACACCATATATTTT.

The CDR3 nucleotides read TGTGCCAGCAGCTTTGGGACAGGGACTTTCACAGATACGCAGTATTTT. Protein: CASSFGTGTFTDTQYF. The V gene is TRBV11-3, the J gene TRBJ2-3; 9 nucleotides align to TRBD1. J was trimmed by 2 bases and V by 3 bases; bases with no gene match: 6. This CDR3 spans 16 amino acids. Germline values: CDR1 SGHNT, CDR2 YENEEA.

The chain uses TRBV18 and TRBJ2-1; D possibly corresponds to TRBD2 (7 bases). CDR3 length: 16 amino acids. Germline CDR1 reads KGHSH; CDR2 reads LQKENI. Trimming shortened V by 0 bases and J by 5 bases, and 14 bases separated the two germline ends. The CDR3 DNA is TGTGCCAGCTCACCACCGAACCGGGGGGCTGACAATGAGCAGTTCTTC. It is translated as CASSPPNRGADNEQFF.

The rearrangement links TRBV29-1 to TRBJ2-5; TRBD1 agrees at 8 bases. V was pared by 2 bases and J by 5 bases, with 10 bases of the junction left unmatched. Germline values: CDR1 SQVTM, CDR2 ANQGSEA. This CDR3 has 15 residues. Written as DNA, the CDR3 is TGCAGCGTTGAACGGTCAGGGGGCTTCGGGGAGACCCAGTACTTC. It yields the protein CSVERSGGFGETQYF.

J is TRBJ2-2 and V is TRBV4-3; 11 positions match TRBD2. In germline, CDR1 is LGHNA, CDR2 YSLEER. The CDR3 has 16 residues. V trimming: 5 bases; J trimming: 3 bases; junction bases outside the gene matches: 5. CDR3 bases: TGCGCCAGCAGCTCCATAGCGGGAGGGGACACCGGGGAGCTGTTTTTT. This sequence encodes CASSSIAGGDTGELFF.

In its sample, this clone was seen once. The V and J genes are TRBV11-3 and TRBJ2-7, with unresolved D. The CDR3 runs to 14 residues. The germline V and J ends were trimmed by 3 bases and 2 bases, with 11 bases remaining between them. CDR1 is SGHNT, CDR2 YENEEA, per germline. CDR3 amino acids: CASSFGGTTYEQYF. The CDR3 DNA follows: TGTGCCAGCAGCTTCGGTGGCACTACCTACGAGCAGTACTTC.

The chain uses TRBV19 and TRBJ2-1; TRBD2 matches at 7 bases. Germline CDR1 reads LNHDA; CDR2 reads SQIVND (reference sequence). The CDR3 runs to 14 residues. J gave up 8 bases and V 7 bases, and 11 bases lay outside the gene matches. CDR3 loop: CASTASGLADEQFF. DNA of the CDR3: TGTGCCAGTACGGCTAGCGGCCTTGCTGATGAGCAGTTCTTC.

V and J are TRBV6-1 and TRBJ1-2; D is uncertain. Germline CDR1 is MNHNS and CDR2 is SASEGT. CDR3 size: 13 residues. Trimming took 2 bases from V and 4 from J, leaving 8 bases between them. The CDR3 DNA reads as TGTGCCAGCAGTGAAAGGAGGCTCTATGGCTACACCTTC. Translating gives CASSERRLYGYTF.

The rearrangement links TRBV5-6 to TRBJ1-1; D is perhaps TRBD1 (5 bases). This CDR3 has 15 residues. With 4 bases removed from V and 0 bases from J, the gap between germline ends came to 13 bases. Germline lookup yields CDR1 SGHDT and CDR2 YYEEEE. The CDR3 nucleotides are TGTGCCAGCAGCCCTAATGGGGGGATGAACACTGAAGCTTTCTTT. Translation: CASSPNGGMNTEAFF.

The chain is built from TRBV19 and TRBJ2-7; D not resolved. Germline V lookup: CDR1 LNHDA, CDR2 SQIVND (reference sequence). V lost 2 bases and J 1 base, leaving 12 bases between the germline ends. The CDR3 spans 15 residues. This chain's CDR3 is CASSIFHSGSYEQYF. In DNA, the CDR3 is TGTGCCAGTAGTATATTCCACAGTGGGTCCTACGAGCAGTACTTC.

This chain links TRBV12-5 with TRBJ1-4; 7 bases agree with TRBD1. CDR3 size: 15 residues. V dropped 6 bases and J dropped 3; count of bases not matched to a gene: 7. Germline loops: CDR1 LGHNT, CDR2 FRNRAP. The CDR3 bases are TGTGCTAGTGGCTCGGGGACAGTCGCTAATGAAAAACTGTTTTTT. Encoded protein: CASGSGTVANEKLFF.

V and J are TRBV7-2 and TRBJ1-1; 9 positions agree with TRBD1. J gave up 4 bases and V 7 bases, and 4 bases lay outside the gene matches. The germline gives CDR1 SGHTA, CDR2 FQGNSA. CDR3 length equals 13 residues. The CDR3 protein is CASNDRGGTEAFF. CDR3 sequence (DNA): TGTGCCAGCAACGACAGGGGGGGCACTGAAGCTTTCTTT.

The V and J genes are TRBV7-6 and TRBJ2-5; TRBD1 agrees at 8 bases. V was clipped by 2 bases and J by 4 bases; unmatched bases: 6. The CDR3 length is 15 residues. Germline V CDR1 and CDR2: SGHVS, FNYEAQ. CDR3 amino acids: CASSLNLGQGETQYF. The CDR3 DNA reads as TGTGCCAGCAGCTTAAATCTAGGACAGGGAGAGACCCAGTACTTC.

The J gene is TRBJ1-1, the V gene TRBV7-9; D gene ambiguous. CDR1 SEHNR and CDR2 FQNEAQ come from the germline V gene (reference sequence). The CDR3 has 12 residues. Trimming removed 8 bases at V and 1 base at J, with 8 bases between. CDR3 bases: TGTGCCAGCTTTACAGCGAACACTGAAGCTTTCTTT. This sequence encodes CASFTANTEAFF. The full variable domain, completed using reference TRBV7-9 and TRBJ1-1, is DTGVSQNPRHKITKRGQNVTFRCDPISEHNRLYWYRQTLGQGPEFLTYFQNEAQLEKSRLLSDRFSAERPKGSFSTLEIQRTEQGDSAMYLCASFTANTEAFFGQGTRLTVV.

The chain links TRBV18 to TRBJ2-1; 12 bases line up with TRBD2. There are 15 residues in the CDR3. The V and J ends lost 6 bases and 7 bases, in that order; junction bases with no gene match: 7. Germline assignment: CDR1 KGHSH and CDR2 LQKENI. In DNA form, the CDR3 reads TGTGCCAGCTCGCCGACTAGCGGGAGTGGTAATGAGCAGTTCTTC. The encoded protein is CASSPTSGSGNEQFF.

The rearrangement joins TRBV5-6 to TRBJ1-2; a possible D gene is TRBD1 (5 bases). The CDR3 loop spans 11 amino acids. With 3 bases removed from V and 10 bases from J, the gap between germline ends came to 10 bases. Germline V gene lookup returns CDR1 SGHDT and CDR2 YYEEEE. CDR3 residues: CASSYRRIYTF. Here the CDR3 DNA reads TGTGCCAGCAGCTACAGGAGAATCTACACCTTC. Filled out from reference TRBV5-6 and TRBJ1-2, the complete variable domain reads DAGVTQSPTHLIKTRGQQVTLRCSPKSGHDTVSWYQQALGQGPQFIFQYYEEEERQRGNFPDRFSGHQFPNYSSELNVNALLLGDSALYLCASSYRRIYTFGSGTRLTVV.

The chain uses TRBV5-1 and TRBJ2-3; 10 nucleotides line up with TRBD2. Germline V gene sequence: CDR1 SGHRS, CDR2 YFSETQ. V lost 3 bases, J lost 1 base, and 5 bases stayed unmatched. CDR3 size: 16 residues. CDR3 residues: CASSSLAGGGTDTQYF. DNA of the CDR3: TGCGCCAGCAGCTCCTTAGCGGGAGGAGGCACAGATACGCAGTATTTT.

The CDR3 coding sequence is TGTGCCAGCAGTTGGACTATTTACAATGAGCAGTTCTTC. Translating it yields CASSWTIYNEQFF. The chain uses TRBV28 and TRBJ2-1, with D perhaps matching TRBD2 (6 bases). Per the germline V gene, CDR1 is MDHEN and CDR2 is SYDVKM. Trimming stripped 4 bases from V and 4 bases from J, with 8 bases between. The CDR3 has 13 residues.

This chain joins TRBV5-1 and TRBJ2-2; 8 bases are shared with TRBD1. V was clipped by 3 bases and J by 6 bases; unmatched bases: 1. CDR3 length: 13 amino acids. From germline, CDR1 is SGHRS and CDR2 YFSETQ. CDR3 DNA: TGCGCCAGCAGCTCACAGGGGGCCGGGGAGCTGTTTTTT. This translates into CASSSQGAGELFF.

This clone was counted only a few times. The chain joins TRBV7-9 to TRBJ1-1, with D possibly TRBD1 on 5 matching bases. CDR1 and CDR2 from the germline V gene are SEHNR and FQNEAQ (reference sequence). Trimming took off 1 base at V and 7 bases at J, with 13 bases between the two ends. This CDR3 spans 14 amino acids. This CDR3 reads CASSLDGAYGEAFF. The CDR3, as DNA: TGTGCCAGCAGCTTAGATGGGGCCTATGGTGAAGCTTTCTTT.

This clone was recorded once. The chain carries TRBV27 and TRBJ2-5, with 7 bases aligning to TRBD2. V lost 3 bases and J lost 5; bases outside the gene matches: 3. Germline values: CDR1 MNHEY, CDR2 SMNVEV (reference sequence). This CDR3 contains 13 residues. The CDR3 coding sequence is TGTGCCAGCAGTTTCGACGGGGGGGAGACCCAGTACTTC. Its translation is CASSFDGGETQYF.

This chain links TRBV7-8 with TRBJ1-3; D call uncertain. CDR1 is SGHVS, CDR2 FQNEAQ, per germline. Trimming shortened V by 5 bases and J by 8 bases, and 13 bases separated the two germline ends. The CDR3 has 13 amino acids. CDR3 sequence reads: CASSALRRDTIYF. The CDR3 DNA reads TGTGCCAGCAGCGCCTTGAGGCGGGACACCATATATTTT. Supplemented by reference TRBV7-8 and TRBJ1-3, the full variable domain reads GAGVSQSPRYKVAKRGQDVALRCDPISGHVSLFWYQQALGQGPEFLTYFQNEAQLDKSGLPSDRFFAERPEGSVSTLKIQRTQQEDSAVYLCASSALRRDTIYFGEGSWLTVV.